Presented here are 30 T cell receptor beta chains from one specimen sequenced in a study of cytotoxic CD8 clonotypes in ibrutinib-treated CLL. Here immunoSEQ multiplex PCR was the method, and the copy in TCRdb shows in-frame clones only, minus some. The sample carries nearly 85,000 clones, roughly 77% recorded once. Sequences were derived from PBMCs, sampled after 12 months of ibrutinib treatment. The receptor source for this set is a human donor with chronic lymphocytic leukemia.

V usage is TRBV6-5 and J usage is TRBJ1-1; D is undetermined. Between the trimmed V and J ends, which lost 8 bases and 0 bases, there was a span of 16 bases. The V gene's germline CDR1 is MNHEY and CDR2 SVGAGI. The CDR3 totals 15 residues. The CDR3 sequence: CASYRLSPLNTEAFF. The CDR3 bases are TGTGCCAGCTACCGACTCTCCCCATTGAACACTGAAGCTTTCTTT.

The sample holds many counts of this clone. The CDR3 loop reads CASRLLLGYEQYF. The CDR3 nucleotides are TGCGCCAGCAGACTCCTTTTGGGCTACGAGCAGTACTTC. V and J are TRBV5-1 and TRBJ2-7; D gene unclear. CDR1 is SGHRS and CDR2 is YFSETQ in the germline V gene. The V gene lost 5 bases and the J gene lost 3 bases, with 12 bases spanning the gap. This CDR3 is 13 amino acids long. The full variable domain, with the rest looked up from reference TRBV5-1 and TRBJ2-7, is KAGVTQTPRYLIKTRGQQVTLSCSPISGHRSVSWYQQTPGQGLQFLFEYFSETQRNKGNFPGRFSGRQFSNSRSEMNVSTLELGDSALYLCASRLLLGYEQYFGPGTRLTVT.

J is TRBJ2-3 and V is TRBV5-1; D is undetermined. V was pared by 0 bases and J by 4 bases, with 3 bases between. Germline V gene data show CDR1 as SGHRS and CDR2 as YFSETQ. The CDR3 length is 12 residues. The CDR3 coding sequence is TGCGCCAGCAGCTTGGGGGCAGATACGCAGTATTTT. Protein product: CASSLGADTQYF.

The V and J genes are TRBV4-2 and TRBJ2-7; 9 nucleotides line up with TRBD1. J was trimmed by 0 bases and V by 4 bases; bases with no gene match: 13. Germline loops: CDR1 LGHNA, CDR2 YNFKEQ. The CDR3 contains 18 residues. CDR3 sequence reads: CASSLDTGTGRSSYEQYF. CDR3 DNA sequence: TGTGCCAGCAGCCTCGACACCGGGACAGGGAGGTCCTCCTACGAGCAGTACTTC.

J is TRBJ1-1 and V is TRBV20-1, with D possibly matching TRBD1 (5 bases). V was trimmed by 6 bases and J by 5 bases, leaving 10 bases between them. Looked up from germline, CDR1 is DFQATT and CDR2 is SNEGSKA (reference sequence). This CDR3 region has 11 residues. The CDR3 loop is CSARGLTEAFF. The CDR3 bases are TGCAGTGCCCGGGGGTTAACTGAAGCTTTCTTT.

The chain combines TRBV9 with TRBJ1-6; possible D gene TRBD1, 6 bases. With 3 bases removed from V and 13 bases from J, the gap between germline ends came to 23 bases. This CDR3 contains 16 residues. From germline, CDR1 is SGDLS and CDR2 YYNGEE. The CDR3 spells CASSAFRDNNLGPLHF. As DNA, the CDR3 is TGTGCCAGCAGCGCCTTCCGGGACAACAATCTGGGGCCCCTCCACTTT.

This clone was counted ten times or more. The chain links TRBV7-9 to TRBJ2-7, with 7 bases that match TRBD1. The CDR3 runs to 16 residues. Trimming cost V 5 bases and J 5 bases; bases outside gene matches: 15. CDR1 SEHNR and CDR2 FQNEAQ come from the germline V gene (reference sequence). The CDR3 reads CASSRRDSGPWDEQYF. For the CDR3, the DNA is TGTGCCAGCAGCCGCAGGGACAGCGGACCATGGGACGAGCAGTACTTC.

This clone is labeled medium-sized. The V gene is TRBV6-5, the J gene TRBJ2-7; TRBD1 matches at 7 bases. This CDR3 is 13 amino acids long. The V segment lost 7 bases and the J segment 6 bases; nucleotides outside the gene matches: 9. Germline V gene sequence: CDR1 MNHEY, CDR2 SVGAGI. The DNA for the CDR3 is TGTGCCAGCACCTCAGGGGGAAACGTCGAGCAGTACTTC. Its translation: CASTSGGNVEQYF.

This clone has just one count. The V call is TRBV7-2, the J call TRBJ2-4; D not certain. Germline V CDR1 and CDR2: SGHTA, FQGNSA. The CDR3 spans 15 residues. Deletions cut 2 bases from V and 0 bases from J, with 8 bases between. CDR3 nucleotides: TGTGCCAGCAGCTTACTCGGTATAGCCAAAAACATTCAGTACTTC. Residues: CASSLLGIAKNIQYF.

This clone was counted only a few times. V gene TRBV5-5 combines with J gene TRBJ1-2; D remains ambiguous. V was shortened by 0 bases and J by 5 bases, with 5 bases between the two germline ends. Germline V CDR1 and CDR2: SGHKS, YYEKEE (reference sequence). The CDR3 covers 12 residues. The CDR3 region has the DNA TGTGCCAGCAGCTTGGGAAATTATGGCTACACCTTC. Its protein is CASSLGNYGYTF.

The CDR3 DNA is TGCGCCAGCAGCCAAGGGTCCGCTAGCGGGGGGCGAGAGACCCAGTACTTC. Its protein is CASSQGSASGGRETQYF. The genes are TRBV4-3 and TRBJ2-5, with 11 bases lining up with TRBD2. V lost 1 base, J lost 4 bases, and 8 bases stayed unmatched. The CDR3 is 17 residues long. Germline CDR1 and CDR2: LGHNA and YSLEER.

J is TRBJ1-2 and V is TRBV5-1, with unresolved D. The V gene lost 0 bases and the J gene lost 0 bases, with 6 bases spanning the gap. The CDR3 totals 14 residues. Germline V lookup: CDR1 SGHRS, CDR2 YFSETQ. Written as DNA, the CDR3 is TGCGCCAGCAGCTTGGAGAGGCCTAACTATGGCTACACCTTC. Residues: CASSLERPNYGYTF. Full variable domain (rest looked up from reference TRBV5-1 and TRBJ1-2): KAGVTQTPRYLIKTRGQQVTLSCSPISGHRSVSWYQQTPGQGLQFLFEYFSETQRNKGNFPGRFSGRQFSNSRSEMNVSTLELGDSALYLCASSLERPNYGYTFGSGTRLTVV.

This clone appeared a few times. The chain recombines TRBV5-8 with TRBJ2-5; D not certain. Germline assignment: CDR1 SGHTS and CDR2 YDEGEE. Trimming shortened V by 0 bases and J by 5 bases, and 14 bases separated the two germline ends. This CDR3 is 15 amino acids long. The CDR3 coding sequence is TGTGCCAGCAGCTTGGGGGCCCGACCTTGGGAGACCCAGTACTTC. It is translated as CASSLGARPWETQYF. Based on the CDR3 plus reference TRBV5-8 and TRBJ2-5, the full variable domain is EAGVTQSPTHLIKTRGQQATLRCSPISGHTSVYWYQQALGLGLQFLLWYDEGEERNRGNFPPRFSGRQFPNYSSELNVNALELEDSALYLCASSLGARPWETQYFGPGTRLLVL.

This clone was seen more than once but under ten times. This chain connects TRBV19 to TRBJ2-7; D possibly corresponds to TRBD1 (6 bases). The germline gives CDR1 LNHDA, CDR2 SQIVND (reference sequence). The CDR3 has 14 residues. V lost 8 bases and J 2 bases, leaving 16 bases between the germline ends. For the CDR3, the DNA is TGTGCCAGTGGACGTGGGGGCGCTGCCTACGAGCAGTACTTC. This sequence encodes CASGRGGAAYEQYF.

V usage is TRBV29-1 and J usage is TRBJ2-2; TRBD1 is a possible D gene (8 bases). The germline V gene has CDR1 SQVTM and CDR2 ANQGSEA. V lost 6 bases, J lost 2 bases, and 16 bases lay in between. CDR3 length equals 15 residues. CDR3 sequence reads: CSVGGGQANTGELFF. CDR3 sequence (DNA): TGCAGCGTCGGCGGGGGACAGGCAAACACCGGGGAGCTGTTTTTT.

A single count supports this clone. The chain carries TRBV7-9 and TRBJ2-1, with unresolved D. Germline V gene lookup returns CDR1 SEHNR and CDR2 FQNEAQ (reference sequence). V lost 5 bases and J 8 bases, leaving 7 bases between the germline ends. The CDR3 runs to 11 residues. CDR3: CASSARDEQFF. The CDR3 region has the DNA TGTGCCAGCAGCGCCCGCGATGAGCAGTTCTTC.

J is TRBJ1-1 and V is TRBV7-6; 10 bases agree with TRBD1. The CDR3 consists of 19 residues. Germline V gene lookup returns CDR1 SGHVS and CDR2 FNYEAQ. Losses at the gene ends were 5 bases for V and 4 bases for J; bases not matched to a gene: 19. The CDR3: CASSRVPQSGQGRGTEAFF. The CDR3 DNA follows: TGTGCCAGCAGCCGAGTGCCTCAATCGGGACAGGGGAGGGGCACTGAAGCTTTCTTT.

J is TRBJ2-5 and V is TRBV4-3; weak D call: TRBD1 (5 bases). With 4 bases removed from V and 2 bases from J, the gap between germline ends came to 17 bases. The germline CDR1 and CDR2 sequences are LGHNA and YSLEER. CDR3 size: 16 residues. The CDR3 reads CASSRTTGAGQETQYF. The CDR3, as DNA: TGCGCCAGCAGCCGGACGACTGGGGCAGGGCAAGAGACCCAGTACTTC.

The chain combines TRBV2 with TRBJ2-5, with D uncertain. In germline, CDR1 is SNHLY, CDR2 FYNNEI. The CDR3 is 13 residues long. V lost 7 bases and J 5 bases, leaving 14 bases between the germline ends. The CDR3 loop is CASTWQPLETQYF. In DNA form, the CDR3 reads TGTGCCAGCACGTGGCAGCCCCTGGAGACCCAGTACTTC.

This clone was seen only a few times. This chain connects TRBV10-3 to TRBJ1-2, with 8 nucleotides matching TRBD1. Germline-derived CDR1 and CDR2 are ENHRY and SYGVKD. The CDR3 length is 14 residues. V dropped 7 bases and J dropped 4; count of bases not matched to a gene: 8. CDR3 DNA: TGTGCCATCACCCCGGACAGGGAGGCCTATGGCTACACCTTC. Translated: CAITPDREAYGYTF.

This clone was recorded a few times. This rearrangement joins TRBV25-1 to TRBJ1-2; no firm D call. Trimming took 2 bases from V and 4 from J, leaving 8 bases between them. The germline gives CDR1 MGHDK, CDR2 SYGVNS. The CDR3 extends over 13 amino acids. The CDR3 region is CASSEAGTYGYTF. The CDR3 coding sequence is TGTGCCAGCAGTGAAGCCGGCACCTATGGCTACACCTTC.

The chain uses TRBV6-5 and TRBJ1-2; the D is unclear. Germline CDR1 reads MNHEY; CDR2 reads SVGAGI. V lost 7 bases and J lost 4, with 16 bases in between. The CDR3 is made up of 14 amino acids. CDR3: CASTRAGPLYGYTF. The CDR3 coding sequence is TGTGCCAGCACTCGGGCCGGGCCTCTCTATGGCTACACCTTC.

CDR3 loop: CASSTTPDRDYTGELFF. CDR3 DNA sequence: TGTGCCAGCAGTACAACACCGGACAGGGACTACACCGGGGAGCTGTTTTTT. The chain links TRBV28 to TRBJ2-2; 8 bases are shared with TRBD1. This CDR3 comprises 17 residues. Germline CDR1 MDHEN, CDR2 SYDVKM. J lost 3 bases, V lost 5 bases, and 11 bases had no gene match. Looking up the rest from reference TRBV28 and TRBJ2-2 gives the full variable domain: DVKVTQSSRYLVKRTGEKVFLECVQDMDHENMFWYRQDPGLGLRLIYFSYDVKMKEKGDIPEGYSVSREKKERFSLILESASTNQTSMYLCASSTTPDRDYTGELFFGEGSRLTVL.

This clone was counted at least ten times. The rearrangement uses TRBV28 and TRBJ1-5; D uncertain. The V end lost 3 bases, the J end lost 3 bases, and 9 bases lay between the germline ends. Germline V lookup: CDR1 MDHEN, CDR2 SYDVKM. This CDR3 has 14 amino acids. The CDR3 is CASSFAGPNQPQHF. The CDR3 DNA follows: TGTGCCAGCAGTTTTGCCGGCCCCAATCAGCCCCAGCATTTT.

The chain combines TRBV6-4 with TRBJ1-5, with D possibly being TRBD1 (5 bases). Germline-derived CDR1 and CDR2 are MRHNA and SNTAGT. The V end lost 6 bases, the J end lost 0 bases, and 15 bases lay between the germline ends. CDR3 length: 16 residues. This CDR3 reads CASSPAGGDSNQPQHF. In DNA, the CDR3 is TGTGCCAGCAGCCCCGCGGGGGGGGATAGCAATCAGCCCCAGCATTTT.

The genes are TRBV7-3 and TRBJ2-1, with 13 bases aligning to TRBD2. V lost 1 base, J lost 8 bases, and 8 bases stayed unmatched. The CDR3 totals 17 residues. Germline CDR1 reads SGHTA; CDR2 reads FQGTGA. CDR3 bases: TGTGCCAGCAGCTTAAGCGGGGGACTAGCGGGGTTCGATGAGCAGTTCTTC. It codes for CASSLSGGLAGFDEQFF.

The rearrangement uses TRBV4-3 and TRBJ2-3; 13 bases are shared with TRBD2. Trimming cost V 1 base and J 4 bases; bases outside gene matches: 5. The CDR3 loop spans 17 amino acids. Germline CDR1 is LGHNA and CDR2 is YSLEER. In nucleotides, the CDR3 is TGCGCCAGCAGCCAAGTGGGGGGGACTAGCGGGGCAGATACGCAGTATTTT. Protein sequence: CASSQVGGTSGADTQYF.

The V gene is TRBV28, the J gene TRBJ2-3, with TRBD2 as a possible D gene (5 bases). CDR3 length: 15 residues. The germline V gene encodes CDR1 MDHEN and CDR2 SYDVKM. The V gene lost 6 bases and the J gene lost 6 bases, with 19 bases spanning the gap. Written as DNA, the CDR3 is TGTGCCAGCAGCCCCCCCGGGCCATCGGGGGATACGCAGTATTTT. Translated, it gives CASSPPGPSGDTQYF.

The DNA of the CDR3 is TGCGCCAGCAGCCCCACAGGGAGCGGGTACTCTGGAAACACCATATATTTT. Residues: CASSPTGSGYSGNTIYF. The chain employs TRBV5-1 and TRBJ1-3; D is possibly TRBD1 (6 bases). The ends were cut back, 4 bases at V and 0 bases at J, with 17 bases in the middle. Per germline, CDR1 SGHRS and CDR2 YFSETQ. This CDR3 contains 17 residues.

The chain has TRBV5-6 and TRBJ2-1; a possible D gene is TRBD1 (6 bases). The length of the CDR3 is 11 residues. The V and J ends lost 5 bases and 9 bases respectively, with 9 bases between them. Per the germline V gene, CDR1 is SGHDT and CDR2 is YYEEEE. This CDR3 is CASSKGGEQFF. The CDR3 DNA is TGTGCCAGCAGTAAAGGGGGTGAGCAGTTCTTC.